This T cell receptor (beta chain) was sequenced during a study of tumor-infiltrating lymphocytes in primary liver carcinoma. Priming with a constant-region primer yielded TCR beta cDNA from about 540 ng total RNA. Construction of TCR beta libraries relied on three successive nested multiplex PCR rounds employing slightly modified ARM-PCR. TCRdb independently ran MiXCR on the multiplex PCR reads; one entry per CDR3 protein. The sample includes more than 85,000 distinct CDR3 sequences, roughly 80% of them seen just once. Scientists recovered RNA and DNA together from around 18-30 mg of unsorted bulk tissue. Five discrete regions of every tumor underwent sampling. The source is a man in his forties or fifties with primary liver carcinoma and hepatitis B virus infection. Sequencing was carried out using liver tumor tissue from sampling region 3. Subset of the sample: tumor region T3, left-lateral pole.

The CDR3 loop reads CATSRAEYGEQYF. The CDR3 nucleotides are TGTGCCACCAGCAGAGCAGAGTATGGAGAGCAGTACTTC. V usage is TRBV15 and J usage is TRBJ2-7; no firm D call. From germline, CDR1 is LNHNV and CDR2 YYDKDF (reference sequence). Trimming stripped 1 base from V and 7 bases from J, with 11 bases between. The length of the CDR3 is 13 residues.